This TCR beta chain came from a study of T cells in Graves' hyperthyroidism and ophthalmopathy. This CDR3 spans 18 amino acids. The ends lost 3 bases at V and 2 bases at J; junction bases unmatched: 10. Germline assignment: CDR1 MGHRA and CDR2 YSYEKL. Amplification yielded TCR beta CDR3 regions, with RNA transcripts as the source. First-round RT-PCR targeting the TCR CDR3 was performed with the HTBI primer set. In TCRdb, the multiplex PCR reads were re-called with MiXCR into one record per CDR3 protein. The sample lists over 200,000 distinct CDR3 sequences; more than 14% were seen once. Notes on this clonotype: The antigen remains unidentified.

Researchers barred patients who had uncontrolled infection, other autoimmune disease, pregnancy or lactation. Blood was drawn at first hyperthyroidism diagnosis, before any ophthalmopathy symptoms. Overall study findings and caveats: Most thyroid clonotypes expanded above 0.001 were also detected in blood. A model of 13 V-J pairs discriminated ophthalmopathy from stable hyperthyroidism.

This receptor was obtained from a woman in her 40s with Graves' hyperthyroidism that later progressed to Graves' ophthalmopathy. The sample consisted of blood. The J gene is TRBJ2-1, the V gene TRBV4-1; 10 nucleotides agree with TRBD2. The CDR3 sequence is CASSQWASGSGPYNEQFF. The DNA for the CDR3 is TGCGCCAGCAGCCAGTGGGCTAGCGGGAGCGGCCCCTACAATGAGCAGTTCTTC.